The 12 T cell receptor beta chains below all came from one sample that was sequenced in a study of neoadjuvant nivolumab and ipilimumab in lung cancer (dated by TCRdb to about 2020). The time point label here, explained by the study, means: at surgical resection after neoadjuvant nivolumab +/- ipilimumab. Library method: the immunoSEQ multiplex PCR assay. TCRdb limited this immuneACCESS table to in-frame rearrangements with V and J called. A share of clones is missing; checked studies link under half to unresolved V genes, and the rest is unexplained. Present in this sample are 15,000 to 20,000 clones, more than 70% of which were seen just once. The top ten hold about 8.5% of the sample. This material consisted of tumor tissue, taken after neoadjuvant nivolumab, alone or with ipilimumab, at or shortly before surgery. The receptors were sampled from an adult with non-small cell lung cancer.

This chain uses TRBV10-3 with TRBJ2-7, with D possibly TRBD1 on 6 matching bases. Trimming cost V 5 bases and J 2 bases, with 19 bases left between them. The CDR3 consists of 16 residues. Per the germline V gene, CDR1 is ENHRY and CDR2 is SYGVKD. The CDR3, as DNA: TGTGCCATCAGTTTCTCCGCCCAACGGGACACCTACGAGCAGTACTTC. Residues: CAISFSAQRDTYEQYF.

The chain uses TRBV7-8 and TRBJ2-2, with D perhaps matching TRBD1 or TRBD2 (5 bases each). The CDR3 length is 15 residues. V lost 4 bases, J lost 0 bases, and 9 bases lay in between. CDR1 SGHVS and CDR2 FQNEAQ come from the germline V gene. DNA for the CDR3: TGTGCCAGCAGCTATTGGGGGACGAACACCGGGGAGCTGTTTTTT. It codes for CASSYWGTNTGELFF.

V and J are TRBV7-2 and TRBJ1-5, with D possibly TRBD1 on 5 matching bases. CDR3 length: 15 amino acids. The germline V gene has CDR1 SGHTA and CDR2 FQGNSA. V was trimmed by 1 base and J by 3 bases, leaving 10 bases between them. CDR3 nucleotide sequence: TGTGCCAGCAGCTTAGACAGGAGACTCAATCAGCCCCAGCATTTT. Protein product: CASSLDRRLNQPQHF.

This rearrangement joins TRBV2 to TRBJ1-6; TRBD1 is a possible D gene (5 bases). This CDR3 contains 14 residues. V was cut by 7 bases and J by 2 bases, with 9 bases left in between. Germline V gives CDR1 SNHLY, CDR2 FYNNEI. This CDR3 is CASIGATYNSPLHF. The CDR3 bases are TGTGCCAGCATAGGGGCGACCTATAATTCACCCCTCCACTTT.

CDR3 region: CASSIDRQAGETQYF. DNA of the CDR3: TGTGCCAGTAGTATAGACCGACAGGCCGGGGAGACCCAGTACTTC. The V and J genes are TRBV19 and TRBJ2-5, with a possible D match to TRBD1 (6 bases). Germline CDR1 LNHDA, CDR2 SQIVND (reference sequence). Trimming took 0 bases from V and 5 from J, leaving 13 bases between them. The CDR3 has 15 amino acids. The variable domain in full, completed from reference TRBV19 and TRBJ2-5, reads DGGITQSPKYLFRKEGQNVTLSCEQNLNHDAMYWYRQDPGQGLRLIYYSQIVNDFQKGDIAEGYSVSREKKESFPLTVTSAQKNPTAFYLCASSIDRQAGETQYFGPGTRLLVL.

J is TRBJ1-2 and V is TRBV7-6; no clear D gene. CDR3 length: 15 amino acids. CDR1 SGHVS and CDR2 FNYEAQ come from the germline V gene. Trimming took 1 base from V and 4 from J, leaving 13 bases between them. The CDR3 loop is CASSLDPDYSYGYTF. In DNA form, the CDR3 reads TGTGCCAGCAGCTTAGATCCGGATTACTCCTATGGCTACACCTTC.

This clone has more than one count but fewer than ten. This chain joins TRBV7-2 and TRBJ2-2; TRBD1 aligns across 10 bases. Germline assignment: CDR1 SGHTA and CDR2 FQGNSA. The CDR3 length is 16 residues. V was clipped by 5 bases and J by 4 bases; unmatched bases: 7. The CDR3 DNA is TGTGCCAGCAGCCCGGGGGGACAGGGGATCACCGGGGAGCTGTTTTTT. Translating gives CASSPGGQGITGELFF.

The chain uses TRBV29-1 and TRBJ1-3, with D possibly matching TRBD1 (6 bases). V was pared by 6 bases and J by 0 bases, with 9 bases between. The V gene's germline CDR1 is SQVTM and CDR2 ANQGSEA. There are 13 residues in the CDR3. CDR3 sequence (DNA): TGCAGCGTGTGGGACACCTCTGGAAACACCATATATTTT. It is translated as CSVWDTSGNTIYF.

This clone was seen only once. The rearrangement links TRBV2 to TRBJ2-7; D may match TRBD1 or TRBD2 (5 bases each). Per germline, CDR1 SNHLY and CDR2 FYNNEI. Between the trimmed V and J ends, which lost 2 bases and 5 bases, there was a span of 13 bases. This CDR3 spans 14 amino acids. The CDR3 nucleotides are TGTGCCAGCAGTGAATCGGCTGGGGACGACGAGCAGTACTTC. Its translation: CASSESAGDDEQYF.

This clone occurred a few times. The rearrangement uses TRBV2 and TRBJ2-7; possible D gene TRBD1, 6 bases. The length of the CDR3 is 14 residues. Germline V gives CDR1 SNHLY, CDR2 FYNNEI. V was shortened by 2 bases and J by 4 bases, with 12 bases between the two germline ends. DNA for the CDR3: TGTGCCAGCAGTGAAAGTGGGGGCCCTTACGAGCAGTACTTC. Protein product: CASSESGGPYEQYF. The full variable domain, rest sourced from reference TRBV2 and TRBJ2-7, is EPEVTQTPSHQVTQMGQEVILRCVPISNHLYFYWYRQILGQKVEFLVSFYNNEISEKSEIFDDQFSVERPDGSNFTLKIRSTKLEDSAMYFCASSESGGPYEQYFGPGTRLTVT.

This chain uses TRBV11-1 with TRBJ2-2; possibly TRBD1 for D (5 bases). CDR1 is SGHAT and CDR2 is FQDESV in the germline V gene (reference sequence). There are 15 residues in the CDR3. V was cut by 3 bases and J by 6 bases, with 14 bases left in between. CDR3: CASSFPTLGAGELFF. The CDR3, as DNA: TGTGCCAGCAGCTTTCCGACCCTAGGGGCCGGGGAGCTGTTTTTT.

This CDR3 reads CASSLDRVTEAFF. CDR3 nucleotides: TGTGCCAGCAGCTTAGACAGGGTAACTGAAGCTTTCTTT. The chain employs TRBV11-3 and TRBJ1-1, with D maybe TRBD1 (5 bases). CDR1 is SGHNT and CDR2 is YENEEA in the germline V gene. V was pared by 0 bases and J by 5 bases, with 7 bases between. CDR3 length equals 13 residues.